The clone carrying this TCR beta chain has a handful of counts. Its matching antigen is unknown. These data are taken from a study of T cell responses to AZD1222 COVID-19 vaccine. Study overall: Pooled together were second doses at about 4 or about 12 weeks. Points from the study as a whole: Only five or six AZD1222 recipients were seropositive at baseline.

Clones were read by immunoSEQ multiplex PCR, and TCRdb kept only the in-frame ones, dropping some. The top ten hold around 9.6% of the sample, which has some 110,000 clones, 70% to 90% seen once. Germline V lookup: CDR1 LNHDA, CDR2 SQIVND (reference sequence). V lost 4 bases and J lost 6; bases outside the gene matches: 10. CDR3 size: 15 residues. The source of this sequence is an adult in good health. The V gene is TRBV19, the J gene TRBJ2-3; TRBD2 aligns across 7 bases. The sequencing here drew on peripheral blood, taken on day 0 of AZD1222 vaccination. CDR3 protein: CASSRGTMSRDTQYF. The CDR3, as DNA: TGTGCCAGTAGTAGAGGGACTATGTCTCGGGATACGCAGTATTTT.